Each of the 17 T cell receptor beta chains below was sequenced from the same sample in a study of blood T cell repertoires in COVID-19. Profiled with immunoSEQ multiplex PCR; TCRdb holds only in-frame clones, not every one. The sample contains 500,000 or so clones, roughly nine tenths of which appear only once. The sample consisted of PBMCs or T cells enriched from blood (not recorded which). The receptors were sampled from a woman aged 18-29 years who had recovered from COVID-19.

The chain employs TRBV30 and TRBJ1-6; a weak D match, TRBD1 (6 bases). The CDR3 runs 14 residues. The V gene's germline CDR1 is GTSNPN and CDR2 SVGIG (reference sequence). The CDR3 bases are TGTGCTTACACAGGGAACTCCTATAATTCACCCCTCCACTTT. It yields the protein CAYTGNSYNSPLHF.

The chain employs TRBV19 and TRBJ2-3; no clear D. The CDR3 runs to 13 residues. Trimming stripped 6 bases from V and 2 bases from J, with 9 bases between. CDR1 is LNHDA and CDR2 is SQIVND in the germline V gene (reference sequence). CDR3 bases: TGTGCCAGTAGGCACGGGTCCACAGATACGCAGTATTTT. Protein sequence: CASRHGSTDTQYF.

The chain employs TRBV4-1 and TRBJ1-1; 8 positions agree with TRBD1. Germline CDR1 MGHRA, CDR2 YSYEKL. Trimming at V came to 5 bases and at J to 4 bases, leaving 6 bases not matched to a gene. The CDR3 contains 14 residues. CDR3 coding DNA: TGCGCCAGCAGCTCGGACAGGGAGGGCACTGAAGCTTTCTTT. Its protein product is CASSSDREGTEAFF.

The gene calls are TRBV29-1 and TRBJ2-1; TRBD1 agrees at 8 bases. CDR3 length equals 13 residues. Germline V gene data show CDR1 as SQVTM and CDR2 as ANQGSEA. V shed 6 bases and J 2 bases; nucleotides not matched to a gene: 3. The CDR3 coding sequence is TGCAGCGTCGCAGGGGGCCCCTACAATGAGCAGTTCTTC. Translated: CSVAGGPYNEQFF.

The J gene is TRBJ1-5, the V gene TRBV28, with D perhaps TRBD1 (6 bases). This CDR3 is 15 amino acids long. Germline V gives CDR1 MDHEN, CDR2 SYDVKM. Trimming removed 3 bases from V and 7 bases from J, with 16 bases in between. The CDR3 loop reads CASSFARTAQQPQHF. The CDR3 DNA reads as TGTGCCAGCAGTTTCGCCCGGACAGCTCAGCAGCCCCAGCATTTT. Variable domain in full (rest from reference TRBV28 and TRBJ1-5): DVKVTQSSRYLVKRTGEKVFLECVQDMDHENMFWYRQDPGLGLRLIYFSYDVKMKEKGDIPEGYSVSREKKERFSLILESASTNQTSMYLCASSFARTAQQPQHFGDGTRLSIL.

V is TRBV2 and J is TRBJ2-5; 7 bases align to TRBD1. Germline V CDR1 and CDR2: SNHLY, FYNNEI. The CDR3 has 17 residues. V gave up 8 bases and J gave up 4 bases; unmatched junction bases: 19. Written as DNA, the CDR3 is TGTGCCAGCGTAGAGGCCGCCGGGACAGCGAGGTCAGAGACCCAGTACTTC. Protein product: CASVEAAGTARSETQYF.

This sequence joins TRBV30 and TRBJ1-1; 7 positions agree with TRBD1. Germline CDR1 is GTSNPN and CDR2 is SVGIG (reference sequence). CDR3 length equals 15 residues. The V and J ends lost 4 bases and 4 bases, in that order; junction bases with no gene match: 12. The CDR3 DNA follows: TGTGCCTGGAAGGGGGCCTCCATAGCATCCACTGAAGCTTTCTTT. This gives the protein CAWKGASIASTEAFF. The entire variable domain, with the rest obtained from reference TRBV30 and TRBJ1-1, is as follows: SQTIHQWPATLVQPVGSPLSLECTVEGTSNPNLYWYRQAAGRGLQLLFYSVGIGQISSEVPQNLSASRPQDRQFILSSKKLLLSDSGFYLCAWKGASIASTEAFFGQGTRLTVV.

The chain combines TRBV2 with TRBJ1-2, with D possibly TRBD1 on 6 matching bases. The CDR3 loop spans 12 amino acids. Trimming cost V 6 bases and J 6 bases, with 11 bases left between them. Germline CDR1 is SNHLY and CDR2 is FYNNEI. The CDR3: CASRATGNGYTF. For the CDR3, the DNA is TGTGCCAGCAGGGCTACAGGGAATGGCTACACCTTC.

The chain couples TRBV7-8 to TRBJ2-5, with a tentative D call TRBD2 (6 bases). With 1 base removed from V and 5 bases from J, the gap between germline ends came to 11 bases. The CDR3 runs to 14 residues. Germline CDR1 is SGHVS and CDR2 is FQNEAQ. The CDR3, as DNA: TGTGCCAGCAGCTTAGTAGTTGGGGGGGAGACCCAGTACTTC. As protein: CASSLVVGGETQYF.

The chain uses TRBV19 and TRBJ1-2; D gene unclear. The length of the CDR3 is 14 residues. The V and J ends lost 0 bases and 8 bases respectively, with 13 bases between them. CDR1 and CDR2 (germline): LNHDA, SQIVND (reference sequence). CDR3 sequence (DNA): TGTGCCAGTAGTATAGAGTCGACGGGAGGAGGCTACACCTTC. It is translated as CASSIESTGGGYTF.

J is TRBJ2-7 and V is TRBV28; 9 nucleotides agree with TRBD1. Germline V gives CDR1 MDHEN, CDR2 SYDVKM. V was pared by 4 bases and J by 5 bases, with 6 bases of the junction left unmatched. The CDR3 loop spans 14 amino acids. The CDR3 DNA sequence: TGTGCCAGCAGTTCACAGGGGGCGAGGAACGAGCAGTACTTC. Amino acid sequence: CASSSQGARNEQYF.

This sequence joins TRBV12-5 and TRBJ1-4; D may be TRBD1 (6 bases). Germline loops: CDR1 LGHNT, CDR2 FRNRAP. CDR3 length: 15 amino acids. With 5 bases removed from V and 7 bases from J, the gap between germline ends came to 17 bases. CDR3 protein: CASGPPLGGGEKLFF. The CDR3 coding sequence is TGTGCTAGTGGTCCTCCCTTAGGGGGTGGTGAAAAACTGTTTTTT. The variable domain in full, completed from reference TRBV12-5 and TRBJ1-4, reads DARVTQTPRHKVTEMGQEVTMRCQPILGHNTVFWYRQTMMQGLELLAYFRNRAPLDDSGMPKDRFSAEMPDATLATLKIQPSEPRDSAVYFCASGPPLGGGEKLFFGSGTQLSVL.

The chain uses TRBV15 and TRBJ2-1, with 8 bases aligning to TRBD2. CDR3 length equals 13 residues. V was clipped by 5 bases and J by 9 bases; unmatched bases: 6. The germline V gene has CDR1 LNHNV and CDR2 YYDKDF (reference sequence). The CDR3 DNA reads TGTGCCACCAGCCCCCGCAGCGGGGGTGAGCAGTTCTTC. Its translation is CATSPRSGGEQFF.

The rearrangement joins TRBV18 to TRBJ1-6; D ambiguous. V lost 2 bases, J lost 6 bases, and 14 bases lay in between. CDR3 length equals 16 residues. CDR1 and CDR2 from the germline V gene are KGHSH and LQKENI. The CDR3 sequence is CASSPSMGQINSPLHF. In DNA, the CDR3 is TGTGCCAGCTCACCATCTATGGGCCAGATTAATTCACCCCTCCACTTT.

The chain recombines TRBV5-6 with TRBJ1-4, with D perhaps matching TRBD1 (6 bases). The germline V gene encodes CDR1 SGHDT and CDR2 YYEEEE. V lost 5 bases to trimming and J lost 7 bases, with 15 bases between them. The CDR3 is 14 amino acids. The DNA for the CDR3 is TGTGCCAGCAGTTCATACAGGGTTGGTGAAAAACTGTTTTTT. The encoded protein is CASSSYRVGEKLFF.

This clone was counted a few times. The V gene is TRBV7-2, the J gene TRBJ1-2; 8 bases line up with TRBD1. This CDR3 contains 16 residues. The junction had 8 bases not matched to a gene; V was cut back by 4 bases and J by 1 base. The germline V gene encodes CDR1 SGHTA and CDR2 FQGNSA. This CDR3 is CASSSARDRINYGYTF. The DNA for the CDR3 is TGTGCCAGCAGCTCCGCCCGGGACAGGATTAACTATGGCTACACCTTC. Based on the CDR3 plus reference TRBV7-2 and TRBJ1-2, the full variable domain is GAGVSQSPSNKVTEKGKDVELRCDPISGHTALYWYRQSLGQGLEFLIYFQGNSAPDKSGLPSDRFSAERTGGSVSTLTIQRTQQEDSAVYLCASSSARDRINYGYTFGSGTRLTVV.

The gene calls are TRBV6-5 and TRBJ2-4; D may be TRBD1 (6 bases). The length of the CDR3 is 14 residues. The V end lost 6 bases, the J end lost 1 base, and 10 bases lay between the germline ends. The germline CDR1 and CDR2 sequences are MNHEY and SVGAGI. The CDR3 DNA sequence: TGTGCCAGCAGAACAGGGTGGGCCAAAAACATTCAGTACTTC. Its translation: CASRTGWAKNIQYF.